A selection of T cell receptor beta chains follows, all from one sample in a study of beta chain features in type 1 diabetes. Method: immunoSEQ multiplex PCR; TCRdb's copy keeps in-frame clones and lacks some. The sample shows about 660,000 clones, over 12% of them seen only once. Sequencing input: naive CD4+ T cells from blood. These receptors were collected from a man younger than 35 with type 1 diabetes. Each CDR3 is given with its conserved first and last residue. Each record gives: J gene, clone size, D gene, V gene, CDR3 DNA, CDR3 protein. D genes are given only for firm matches. Size tells how often a clone was seen (once, few, many) or the class of an expanded clone, and some rows leave it out.

>TRBJ2-7|.|.|TRBV30
TGTGCCTGTGAGAAAGGGATGTACGAGCAGTACTTC
CACEKGMYEQYF
>TRBJ1-6|.|.|TRBV28
TGTGCCAGCCTAACTGGGACCGCTAGTGCTTCACCCCTCCACTTT
CASLTGTASASPLHF
>TRBJ2-7|.|TRBD1|TRBV18
TGTGCCAGCTCACCGTCGACAGGGACCTACGAGCAGTACTTC
CASSPSTGTYEQYF
>TRBJ2-1|few|.|TRBV18
TGTGCCAGCTCATATGGGCCTCCGACCAACAATGAGCAGTTCTTC
CASSYGPPTNNEQFF
>TRBJ1-1|.|.|TRBV9
TGTGCCAGCTCCGGGGTATCGAACACTGAAGCTTTCTTT
CASSGVSNTEAFF
>TRBJ2-7|few|TRBD1|TRBV9
TGTGCCAGCAGCAGAGGGGGACAGGTATCCTACGAGCAGTACTTC
CASSRGGQVSYEQYF
>TRBJ2-2|few|.|TRBV2
TGTGCCAGCAAACGGGAAAACACCGGGGAGCTGTTTTTT
CASKRENTGELFF
>TRBJ1-5|few|.|TRBV7-2
TGTGCCAGCAGCTTAGAGGTGGTATATCAGCCCCAGCATTTT
CASSLEVVYQPQHF
>TRBJ2-3|few|.|TRBV29-1
TGCAGCGGGGAGCCGGGCGGAACAGATACGCAGTATTTT
CSGEPGGTDTQYF
>TRBJ1-1|.|.|TRBV6-5
TGTGCCAGCACCCTGGGGGTGAACACTGAAGCTTTCTTT
CASTLGVNTEAFF
>TRBJ1-1|.|TRBD1|TRBV30
TGTGCCTGGAGTGCCCAGGGGGCCTGGCGGACTTTCTTT
CAWSAQGAWRTFF
>TRBJ1-5|.|TRBD1|TRBV30
TGTGCCTGGAGTCCGACAGGGCGGCAGCCCCAGCATTTT
CAWSPTGRQPQHF
>TRBJ2-6|few|.|TRBV6-5
TGTGCCAGCAGTTCTGGGGTGAGGGCCAACGTCCTGACTTTC
CASSSGVRANVLTF
>TRBJ1-1|.|.|TRBV18
TGTGCCAGCTCACCAGGGGGGTCACGGGATGCTTTCTTT
CASSPGGSRDAFF
>TRBJ1-1|.|.|TRBV11-2
TGTGCCAGCAGCCCCGGTTTACCCAAGGTCACTGAAGCTTTCTTT
CASSPGLPKVTEAFF
>TRBJ1-1|.|.|TRBV13
TGTGCCAGCAGCTTAGCGGCCAGGCTCTCCTTCTTT
CASSLAARLSFF
>TRBJ2-3|.|.|TRBV6-6
TGTGCCAGCAGTTACACCAGCCGTAATACGCAGTATTTT
CASSYTSRNTQYF
>TRBJ1-1|.|.|TRBV4-2
TGTGCCAGCAGCCAAGATCGGCGTGCAGGGACCGGGGAAGCTTTCTTT
CASSQDRRAGTGEAFF
>TRBJ1-1|few|TRBD1|TRBV29-1
TGCAGCGGGAACAGACAGGGATCGGACACTGAAGCTTTCTTT
CSGNRQGSDTEAFF
>TRBJ1-2|.|.|TRBV20-1
TGCAGTGCAGTGGGATATGGCTACACCTTC
CSAVGYGYTF
>TRBJ1-1|.|.|TRBV20-1
TGCAGTGCTAGAAGGTCCCCTGAAGCTTTCTTT
CSARRSPEAFF
>TRBJ1-2|few|.|TRBV18
TGTGCCAGCTCACCTACAGGGAACTATGGCTACACCTTC
CASSPTGNYGYTF
>TRBJ2-3|.|TRBD2|TRBV4-1
TGCGCCAGCAGCCACGGGCTAGCGGGGGGCCCCGATACGCAGTATTTT
CASSHGLAGGPDTQYF
>TRBJ1-2|.|.|TRBV14
TGTGCCAGCAGCCAAGACGGGCGCTATGGCTACACCTTC
CASSQDGRYGYTF
>TRBJ2-3|.|.|TRBV4-2
TGTGCCAGCAGCCTCGGGACACACGAAACAGATACGCAGTATTTT
CASSLGTHETDTQYF